This TCR beta chain is drawn from a study of T cell changes during pregnancy in multiple sclerosis. Comments on this clone: One junction end disagrees with the germline gene, perhaps due to a read error. Other DNA variants within this sample encode the same CDR3.

The V gene's germline CDR1 is MGHRA and CDR2 YSYEKL. There are 16 residues in the CDR3. The table came from immunoSEQ multiplex PCR; TCRdb's copy has only in-frame clones and leaves some out. The table has 38,000 or so clones, roughly 90% seen once. V gene TRBV4-1 combines with J gene TRBJ2-1; 11 nucleotides align to TRBD1. The clonotype originates from a female donor with multiple sclerosis, enrolled in a pregnancy study. Sequenced here: CD8+ T cells from peripheral blood mononuclear cells, sampled before pregnancy. The CDR3 sequence: CASSQEGTGGFNEQFF. The CDR3 DNA sequence: TGCGCAAGCAGCCAAGAGGGGACAGGGGGTTTCAATGAGCAGTTCTTC.